The entry that follows covers one T cell receptor (beta chain) sequence. TCRdb's table, derived via immunoSEQ multiplex PCR, lists solely in-frame clones and lacks some. The repertoire has about 130,000 clones, 70% to 90% of them found once; the top ten carry roughly 3.4%. Germline V CDR1 and CDR2: SGHNT, YYREEE (reference sequence). The CDR3 has 13 amino acids. Trimming pared 4 bases from V and 2 bases from J, leaving 9 bases between. The record originates from a study of control samples from healthy donors and cancer patients. The sequence was collected from a man in his forties or fifties in good health. The sequenced sample was blood. V is TRBV5-4 and J is TRBJ1-1; possibly TRBD1 for D (6 bases). The CDR3 sequence: CASSMTGNTEAFF. The CDR3 DNA reads TGTGCCAGCAGCATGACAGGTAACACTGAAGCTTTCTTT.